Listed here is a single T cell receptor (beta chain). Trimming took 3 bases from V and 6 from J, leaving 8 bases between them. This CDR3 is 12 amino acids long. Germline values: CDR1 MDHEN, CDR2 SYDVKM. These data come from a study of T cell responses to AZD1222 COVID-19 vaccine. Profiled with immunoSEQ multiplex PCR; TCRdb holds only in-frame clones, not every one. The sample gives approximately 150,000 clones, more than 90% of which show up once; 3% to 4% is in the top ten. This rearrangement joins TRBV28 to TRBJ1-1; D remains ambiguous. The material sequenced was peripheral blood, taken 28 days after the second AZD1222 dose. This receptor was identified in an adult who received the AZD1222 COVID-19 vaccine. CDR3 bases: TGTGCCAGCAGTTTTCCCCCCCCTGAAGCTTTCTTT. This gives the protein CASSFPPPEAFF.